This T cell receptor beta chain was captured in a study of T cells in localized non-small cell lung cancer. As to this clone: Its antigen is not identified.

In germline, CDR1 is SNHLY, CDR2 FYNNEI. This CDR3 spans 16 amino acids. The V segment lost 4 bases and the J segment 7 bases; nucleotides outside the gene matches: 11. Study outcomes and limitations: When the top 100 tumor clones were examined, a median 57 of them also appeared in the adjacent lung, which was paired and uninvolved. Sequencing was restricted to one tumor region; therefore, heterogeneity remains possible.

Sequencing used immunoSEQ multiplex PCR; TCRdb keeps in-frame clones, though not all of them. Among some 41,000 clones listed, 75% to 95% were seen once. The TCR sequence derives from a woman between 35 and 75 years old with stage II lung adenocarcinoma. V is TRBV2 and J is TRBJ2-1; 9 bases map to TRBD2. This specimen was PBMCs, taken before any cancer treatment. The CDR3 coding sequence is TGTGCCAGCAGTGTGGGTGTCGCGGGGGGGCTAAATGAGCAGTTCTTC. Translation: CASSVGVAGGLNEQFF.